This is a list of T cell receptor beta chains from one sample in a study of blood T cell repertoires in COVID-19. Sequencing used immunoSEQ multiplex PCR; TCRdb keeps in-frame clones, though not all of them. The data contain about 220,000 clones, 82% of them seen just once; the ten biggest clones take up 3% to 4%. The specimen sequenced was peripheral blood. The origin of the receptors is an elderly woman with acute or convalescent COVID-19. CDR3s include the opening cysteine and the closing phenylalanine or tryptophan. Clone size appears in some rows only: once, few, many, or a class for an expanded clone.

v_gene,j_gene,abundance,CDR3aa
TRBV15,TRBJ1-2,.,CATSNLRGDGYTF
TRBV2,TRBJ2-7,.,CASSARVGLEQYF
TRBV9,TRBJ1-1,.,CASSVGGMNTEAFF
TRBV7-2,TRBJ1-2,.,CASSLGGQAYGYTF
TRBV11-3,TRBJ2-3,.,CASSLAPNTDTQYF
TRBV5-1,TRBJ2-1,.,CASSLALVNNEQFF
TRBV7-9,TRBJ1-1,.,CASSRGQGVKAFF
TRBV19,TRBJ1-6,.,CASSIRGFVDNSPLHF
TRBV4-1,TRBJ1-3,.,CASSQEGSPSGNTIYF
TRBV5-1,TRBJ1-5,few,CASSPDREGQPQHF
TRBV5-1,TRBJ2-5,few,CASSLEAGGPETQYF
TRBV9,TRBJ1-4,.,CASSSRQDLSEKLFF
TRBV2,TRBJ2-5,.,CASSAQRGAQETQYF
TRBV11-2,TRBJ2-1,.,CASSSGLAIHEQFF
TRBV11-3,TRBJ2-2,.,CASSPRRRTGGTGELFF
TRBV5-8,TRBJ1-4,.,CASSLGRGGSPLFF
TRBV19,TRBJ1-5,few,CASSFQGGDQPQHF
TRBV5-4,TRBJ2-3,.,CASSLGGSSTDTQYF
TRBV9,TRBJ1-5,.,CAGLKGGLSCNQPQHF
TRBV7-9,TRBJ1-1,.,CAIHRVRNTEAFF
TRBV18,TRBJ1-2,.,CASSHSNRGGNYGYTF
TRBV6-5,TRBJ2-2,.,CASSRQSRELFF
TRBV28,TRBJ1-5,.,CASSVGGSHSNQPQHF
TRBV2,TRBJ2-6,.,CASSGRQGAISGANVLTF
TRBV6-5,TRBJ2-2,.,CASITGANTGELFF
TRBV9,TRBJ1-2,.,CASSVDGGQGGGYTF
TRBV10-3,TRBJ1-6,.,CATSDSGSSPLHF
TRBV12-3/TRBV12-4,TRBJ1-3,.,CASRRTTGNTIYF